This TCR beta chain stems from a study of T cells after yellow fever vaccination. General study results and limits: Sorted repertoires could include abundant contaminating clonotypes from bulk cells. Among all clonotypes, a small share was observed in both CD4 and CD8 compartments. Subsequent booster samples again held most clones from primary vaccination (approximately 95% CD4, 85% to 90% CD8).

This clonotype has at least ten counts. Its antigen is currently unknown. The junction differs from germline at one of its ends, possibly a read error. Germline V gene data show CDR1 as SGHRS and CDR2 as YFSETQ. This CDR3 has 13 amino acids. Making TCR cDNA involved 5'RACE template switching, which added UMIs and a universal primer site. TCRdb ran MiXCR on the 5' RACE reads and lists one entry per CDR3 protein. Among hundreds of thousands of distinct CDR3 sequences listed, roughly 13% were seen once. Sequencing was performed on PBMCs, taken on the day of the yellow fever booster vaccination. This TCR came from a man aged 25-40 years who received the YFV17D yellow fever vaccine. The chain uses TRBV5-1 and TRBJ1-1; D is uncertain. The CDR3 DNA reads as TGTGCCAGCAGTTTATTCGGGAACACTGAAGCTTTCTTT. Its protein product is CASSLFGNTEAFF. The full variable domain, with the rest looked up from reference TRBV5-1 and TRBJ1-1, is KAGVTQTPRYLIKTRGQQVTLSCSPISGHRSVSWYQQTPGQGLQFLFEYFSETQRNKGNFPGRFSGRQFSNSRSEMNVSTLELGDSALYLCASSLFGNTEAFFGQGTRLTVV.